This T cell receptor (beta chain) was sequenced for a study of blood T cell repertoires in COVID-19. The CDR3 contains 20 residues. The germline V gene has CDR1 SGDLS and CDR2 YYNGEE. Deletions cut 3 bases from V and 1 base from J, with 26 bases between. The method was immunoSEQ multiplex PCR; TCRdb's version includes in-frame clones alone and lacks a portion of them. The sample shows 180,000 or so clones, about nine tenths of them seen only once. The chain links TRBV9 to TRBJ2-4, with D perhaps TRBD2 (5 bases). This clonotype was obtained from an older man with acute or convalescent COVID-19. Sequences were obtained from peripheral blood. CDR3: CASSASGLRVSSSAKNIQYF. CDR3 nucleotide sequence: TGTGCCAGCAGCGCCAGTGGTCTCCGGGTTTCTAGCTCGGCCAAAAACATTCAGTACTTC. Combining the CDR3 with reference TRBV9 and TRBJ2-4 gives the whole variable domain DSGVTQTPKHLITATGQRVTLRCSPRSGDLSVYWYQQSLDQGLQFLIQYYNGEERAKGNILERFSAQQFPDLHSELNLSSLELGDSALYFCASSASGLRVSSSAKNIQYFGAGTRLSVL.